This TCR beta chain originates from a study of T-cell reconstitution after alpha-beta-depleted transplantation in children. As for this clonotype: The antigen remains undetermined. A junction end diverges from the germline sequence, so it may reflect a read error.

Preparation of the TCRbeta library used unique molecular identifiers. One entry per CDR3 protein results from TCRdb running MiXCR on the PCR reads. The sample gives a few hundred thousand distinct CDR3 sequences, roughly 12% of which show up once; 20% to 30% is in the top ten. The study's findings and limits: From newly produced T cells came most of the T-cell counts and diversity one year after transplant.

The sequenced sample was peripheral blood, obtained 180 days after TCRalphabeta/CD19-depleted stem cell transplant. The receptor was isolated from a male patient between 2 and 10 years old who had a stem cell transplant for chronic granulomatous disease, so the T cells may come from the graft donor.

CDR3 region: CAISYLITGVEGTGELFF. In nucleotides, the CDR3 is TGTGCCATCAGTTACCTAATAACAGGGGTCGAGGGCACCGGGGAGCTGTTTTTT. The J gene is TRBJ2-2, the V gene TRBV12-3 or TRBV12-4, with TRBD1 matching over 7 bases. The CDR3 consists of 18 residues.